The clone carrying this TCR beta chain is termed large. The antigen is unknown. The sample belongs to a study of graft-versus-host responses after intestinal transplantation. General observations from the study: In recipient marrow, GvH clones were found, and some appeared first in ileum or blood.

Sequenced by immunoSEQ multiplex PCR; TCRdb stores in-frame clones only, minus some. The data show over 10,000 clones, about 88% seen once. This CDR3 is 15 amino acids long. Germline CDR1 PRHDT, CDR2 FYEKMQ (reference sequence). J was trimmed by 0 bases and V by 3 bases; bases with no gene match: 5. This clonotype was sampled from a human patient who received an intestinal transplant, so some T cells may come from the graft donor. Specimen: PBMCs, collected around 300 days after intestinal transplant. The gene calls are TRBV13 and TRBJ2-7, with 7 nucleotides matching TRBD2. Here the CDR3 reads CASSFTSASSYEQYF. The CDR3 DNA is TGTGCCAGCAGCTTCACTAGCGCGTCCTCCTACGAGCAGTACTTC.